A selection of T cell receptor beta chains follows, all from one sample in a study of cytomegalovirus exposure and HLA in healthy donors. The data were produced by immunoSEQ multiplex PCR, yet TCRdb's version contains in-frame clones alone and is incomplete. The table shows about 85,000 clones, with approximately 80% occurring only once. The specimen was PBMCs. Receptors originate from a woman between 45 and 60 years old in good health and CMV-seropositive. The CDR3 runs from the conserved cysteine through the conserved F or W. Each record gives: V gene, clone size, D gene, J gene, CDR3 DNA, CDR3 protein. A D gene is named only where the DNA matches it firmly. Part of the rows lack a size; the others show once, few, many or a class for expanded clones.

V: TRBV6-1
size: .
D: TRBD1
J: TRBJ1-2
DNA: TGTGCCAACACCGCCGGGACAGGGGGAGAAATCGGCTACACCTTC
CDR3: CANTAGTGGEIGYTF

V: TRBV14
size: few
D: .
J: TRBJ2-7
DNA: TGTGCCAGCAGCCATCCCCACACGGGGGGCCACGAGCAGTACTTC
CDR3: CASSHPHTGGHEQYF

V: TRBV6-4
size: .
D: TRBD1
J: TRBJ1-2
DNA: TGTGCCAGCAGCCGCGGACAGGGGGGTGGCTACACCTTC
CDR3: CASSRGQGGGYTF

V: TRBV5-1
size: .
D: .
J: TRBJ2-5
DNA: TGCGCCAGCAGCCGTGGACCAGGGGAGACCCAGTACTTC
CDR3: CASSRGPGETQYF

V: TRBV6-5
size: .
D: TRBD2
J: TRBJ2-1
DNA: TGTGCCAGCAGCCCGCCCGGACTAGCGATCCATGAGCAGTTCTTC
CDR3: CASSPPGLAIHEQFF

V: TRBV7-9
size: .
D: .
J: TRBJ2-5
DNA: TGTGCCAGCAGCCTGGCGCAGGGTGGGGAGACCCAGTACTTC
CDR3: CASSLAQGGETQYF

V: TRBV19
size: .
D: .
J: TRBJ1-4
DNA: TGTGCCAGCCTCTATGAAAAACTGTTTTTT
CDR3: CASLYEKLFF

V: TRBV6-1
size: .
D: .
J: TRBJ1-6
DNA: TGTGCCAGCAGTGAAGGCCGCGGGGGCGCGGAAAATTCACCCCTCCACTTT
CDR3: CASSEGRGGAENSPLHF

V: TRBV10-3
size: .
D: TRBD2
J: TRBJ2-5
DNA: TGTGCCATCAGTGAGAGGACTAGCGGCCAAGAGACCCAGTACTTC
CDR3: CAISERTSGQETQYF

V: TRBV27
size: once
D: .
J: TRBJ1-1
DNA: TGTGCCAGCAGTTTATCAACACCTGCGAACACTGAAGCTTTCTTT
CDR3: CASSLSTPANTEAFF

V: TRBV16
size: .
D: TRBD1
J: TRBJ1-5
DNA: TGTGCCAGCAGCCCATACCTGGAGCCGTTACAGGGGGCAAATCAGCCCCAGCATTTT
CDR3: CASSPYLEPLQGANQPQHF

V: TRBV2
size: .
D: .
J: TRBJ2-7
DNA: TGTGCCAGCTCCCTGGAGTCTAACACCTACGAGCAGTACTTC
CDR3: CASSLESNTYEQYF

V: TRBV7-9
size: .
D: .
J: TRBJ1-5
DNA: TGTGCCAGCACCACCATTGCGGGGCCCCAGCATTTT
CDR3: CASTTIAGPQHF

V: TRBV5-6
size: .
D: .
J: TRBJ1-6
DNA: TGTGCCAGCAGCCCCCGGAGGGGCGTGGGTTATTCACCCCTCCACTTT
CDR3: CASSPRRGVGYSPLHF

V: TRBV7-9
size: few
D: TRBD1
J: TRBJ1-3
DNA: TGTGCCAGCAGCTTAGGAACAGGGGGCCCCGGAAACACCATATATTTT
CDR3: CASSLGTGGPGNTIYF

V: TRBV5-6
size: once
D: .
J: TRBJ1-1
DNA: TGTGCCAGCAGCTTGCCCGTGACAGGCTCTGAAGCTTTCTTT
CDR3: CASSLPVTGSEAFF

V: TRBV6-5
size: .
D: TRBD1
J: TRBJ1-2
DNA: TGTGCCAGCAGTTACAAAACAGGGGACACCTTC
CDR3: CASSYKTGDTF

V: TRBV5-4
size: few
D: TRBD2
J: TRBJ2-3
DNA: TGTGCCAGCAGCTACCTCGGGGGGGCCGCAGATACGCAGTATTTT
CDR3: CASSYLGGAADTQYF

V: TRBV27
size: .
D: .
J: TRBJ1-5
DNA: TGTGCCAGCAGTTTATCGTTCACAGGCAATCAGCCCCAGCATTTT
CDR3: CASSLSFTGNQPQHF

V: TRBV9
size: .
D: .
J: TRBJ1-3
DNA: TGTGCCAGCAGTAAACAGGGTTCTGGAAACACCATATATTTT
CDR3: CASSKQGSGNTIYF

V: TRBV5-1
size: .
D: TRBD1
J: TRBJ1-1
DNA: TGCGCCGGCAGCTTGGAGGGACAGGGGAACACTGAAGCTTTCTTT
CDR3: CAGSLEGQGNTEAFF

V: TRBV11-2
size: .
D: TRBD1
J: TRBJ2-5
DNA: TGTGCCAGCAGCCGAGGGGAGGACAGGGATGGAGAGACCCAGTACTTC
CDR3: CASSRGEDRDGETQYF

V: TRBV30
size: .
D: .
J: TRBJ1-4
DNA: TGTGCCTGGAGTGTAGGATTAGGGGTTGGCGAAAAACTGTTTTTT
CDR3: CAWSVGLGVGEKLFF

V: TRBV5-6
size: .
D: .
J: TRBJ1-5
DNA: TGTGCCAGCAGCTTCGGAGCAGCGAGCAATCAGCCCCAGCATTTT
CDR3: CASSFGAASNQPQHF

V: TRBV9
size: .
D: .
J: TRBJ1-2
DNA: TGTGCCAGCAGCGTAACGGGTCCGGCCGATGGCTACACCTTC
CDR3: CASSVTGPADGYTF

V: TRBV5-1
size: few
D: TRBD1
J: TRBJ1-1
DNA: TGCGCCAGCAGCAGGGACAGGTCGAACACTGAAGCTTTCTTT
CDR3: CASSRDRSNTEAFF

V: TRBV5-1
size: once
D: .
J: TRBJ1-5
DNA: TGCGCCAGCGGCAAATGGGGGAGGAAGGGCAATCAGCCCCAGCATTTT
CDR3: CASGKWGRKGNQPQHF

V: TRBV2
size: .
D: TRBD2
J: TRBJ2-1
DNA: TGTGCCAGCAGGGCCCTCCCTAGCGGGAGCTACAATGAGCAGTTCTTC
CDR3: CASRALPSGSYNEQFF

V: TRBV21-1
size: .
D: .
J: TRBJ1-2
DNA: TGTGCCAGCATGGCAGGGACTAACTATGGCTACACCTTC
CDR3: CASMAGTNYGYTF

V: TRBV28
size: .
D: .
J: TRBJ1-5
DNA: TGTGCCAGCAGCCTGACTACAGTGAGCAATCAGCCCCAGCATTTT
CDR3: CASSLTTVSNQPQHF

V: TRBV27
size: few
D: TRBD1
J: TRBJ2-3
DNA: TGTGCCAGCACCCCCCTGGACAGGGCCCCGTCCCACCTCACAGATACGCAGTATTTT
CDR3: CASTPLDRAPSHLTDTQYF

V: TRBV27
size: .
D: TRBD2
J: TRBJ2-3
DNA: TGTGCCAGCTCAAGACTAGCGGGACCCACAGATACGCAGTATTTT
CDR3: CASSRLAGPTDTQYF